The rows below give T cell receptor beta chains drawn from one sample of a study of T cell responses to AZD1222 COVID-19 vaccine. Some clones are missing from TCRdb's copy, which holds only in-frame ones; the method was immunoSEQ multiplex PCR. The sample shows around 140,000 clones, around 92% of them seen only once. The material sequenced was peripheral blood, taken 28 days after the second AZD1222 dose. The source of these receptors is an adult who received the AZD1222 COVID-19 vaccine. The CDR3 runs from the conserved cysteine through the conserved F or W. D genes are given only for firm matches. The size of a clone is reported for some rows only, either as once, few or many, or as a class for expanded clones.

D gene,clone size,J gene,V gene,CDR3 protein,CDR3 DNA
TRBD1,NA,TRBJ1-1,TRBV25-1,CASSEGTGKKFEAFF,TGTGCCAGCAGTGAAGGGACAGGGAAGAAGTTTGAAGCTTTCTTT
NA,NA,TRBJ1-3,TRBV5-1,CASSARGSGNTIYF,TGCGCCAGCAGCGCCCGAGGGTCTGGAAACACCATATATTTT
NA,once,TRBJ2-7,TRBV11-3,CASSAYRGGEQYF,TGTGCCAGCAGCGCTTACAGGGGGGGCGAGCAGTACTTC
TRBD1,NA,TRBJ2-1,TRBV30,CAFRDRSSYNEQFF,TGTGCCTTTAGGGACAGGAGCTCCTACAATGAGCAGTTCTTC
NA,NA,TRBJ1-5,TRBV19,CASSIEGERAQHF,TGTGCCAGTAGTATCGAGGGGGAAAGGGCCCAGCATTTT
TRBD1,NA,TRBJ1-3,TRBV24-1,CATSDGTAGNTIYF,TGTGCCACCAGTGACGGGACAGCTGGAAACACCATATATTTT
NA,NA,TRBJ1-6,TRBV6-2/TRBV6-3,CASSLWEITYNSPLHF,TGTGCCAGCAGTTTGTGGGAGATCACCTATAATTCACCCCTCCACTTT
NA,NA,TRBJ2-1,TRBV30,CAWNRNNEQFF,TGTGCCTGGAACAGGAACAATGAGCAGTTCTTC
NA,NA,TRBJ2-5,TRBV9,CASSLGGEETQYF,TGTGCCAGCAGCCTAGGCGGAGAAGAGACCCAGTACTTC
NA,NA,TRBJ2-3,TRBV14,CASSQGQRPGDTQYF,TGTGCCAGCAGCCAAGGGCAGCGGCCGGGGGATACGCAGTATTTT
NA,NA,TRBJ2-5,TRBV6-5,CASSYQGGPETQYF,TGTGCCAGCAGTTACCAGGGAGGCCCCGAGACCCAGTACTTC
NA,NA,TRBJ1-1,TRBV24-1,CATSDGPSMNTEAFF,TGTGCCACCAGTGATGGCCCCTCTATGAACACTGAAGCTTTCTTT
NA,few,TRBJ2-7,TRBV11-2,CASSPPGVYEQYF,TGTGCCAGCAGCCCCCCCGGGGTCTACGAGCAGTACTTC
NA,once,TRBJ2-5,TRBV18,CASSGRAYAEETQYF,TGTGCCAGCTCAGGAAGAGCGTACGCGGAAGAGACCCAGTACTTC
TRBD1,NA,TRBJ2-7,TRBV19,CATSTGPEEQYF,TGTGCCACTTCGACAGGGCCCGAAGAGCAGTACTTC
NA,once,TRBJ2-3,TRBV7-6,CASSTHEGTDTQYF,TGTGCCAGCAGCACACATGAGGGCACAGATACGCAGTATTTT
NA,NA,TRBJ2-5,TRBV5-4,CASSLGFQETQYF,TGTGCCAGCAGCTTGGGTTTTCAAGAGACCCAGTACTTC
NA,NA,TRBJ2-7,TRBV5-5,CASSLPWEANSYEQYF,TGTGCCAGCAGCTTGCCTTGGGAAGCTAACTCCTACGAGCAGTACTTC
NA,NA,TRBJ2-5,TRBV6-1,CASSKGGGTLQETQYF,TGTGCCAGCAGTAAAGGGGGGGGGACTCTACAAGAGACCCAGTACTTC
TRBD2,NA,TRBJ2-7,TRBV15,CATSRKLGTSGSYEQYF,TGTGCCACCAGCAGAAAGCTAGGGACTAGCGGGAGCTACGAGCAGTACTTC
NA,NA,TRBJ2-5,TRBV9,CASSVDGGKTQYF,TGTGCCAGCAGCGTAGATGGGGGGAAGACCCAGTACTTC
NA,few,TRBJ1-5,TRBV14,CASSPLHQPQHF,TGTGCCAGCAGCCCCCTTCATCAGCCCCAGCATTTT
NA,NA,TRBJ2-7,TRBV3-1/TRBV3-2,CASSQLGSEQYF,TGTGCCAGCAGCCAGCTGGGGAGCGAGCAGTACTTC
NA,few,TRBJ2-5,TRBV12-3/TRBV12-4,CASSLGYQETQYF,TGTGCCAGCAGCTTGGGGTACCAAGAGACCCAGTACTTC
TRBD1,NA,TRBJ1-2,TRBV7-2,CASSLSQGEGGYTF,TGTGCCAGCAGCCTCTCACAGGGGGAGGGTGGCTACACCTTC
NA,NA,TRBJ2-7,TRBV14,CASVPQVSFLSYEQYF,TGTGCCAGCGTACCACAGGTTAGTTTTCTCTCCTACGAGCAGTACTTC
NA,NA,TRBJ2-5,TRBV6-5,CASSPSRETQYF,TGTGCCAGCAGTCCGAGCCGGGAGACCCAGTACTTC
NA,NA,TRBJ2-1,TRBV25-1,CASSDVGYNEQFF,TGTGCCAGCAGTGATGTTGGATACAATGAGCAGTTCTTC
NA,NA,TRBJ2-1,TRBV7-2,CASSLAQGPISYNEQFF,TGTGCCAGCAGCTTAGCACAGGGCCCAATCTCCTACAATGAGCAGTTCTTC
TRBD1,NA,TRBJ2-1,TRBV7-3,CASSADRGSINEQFF,TGTGCCAGCAGCGCAGACAGGGGGTCGATCAATGAGCAGTTCTTC
NA,NA,TRBJ1-2,TRBV24-1,CATSDLGRTYGYTF,TGTGCCACCAGTGATTTAGGGAGGACCTATGGCTACACCTTC
NA,NA,TRBJ2-5,TRBV29-1,CSGAGNQETQYF,TGCAGCGGGGCGGGGAACCAAGAGACCCAGTACTTC
NA,NA,TRBJ1-2,TRBV2,CASKRGANYGYTF,TGTGCCAGCAAAAGGGGAGCTAACTATGGCTACACCTTC
TRBD1,NA,TRBJ1-1,TRBV5-8,CASSSSLDRDPRNTEAFF,TGTGCCAGCAGCTCTTCCCTCGACAGGGACCCTCGGAACACTGAAGCTTTCTTT
NA,NA,TRBJ2-1,TRBV11-3,CASSFSGGGEYEQFF,TGTGCCAGCAGCTTTTCTGGGGGCGGCGAATATGAGCAGTTCTTC
NA,NA,TRBJ2-2,TRBV5-1,CASSLSLVGNTGELFF,TGCGCCAGCAGCTTGTCGCTAGTGGGGAACACCGGGGAGCTGTTTTTT
TRBD2,NA,TRBJ2-7,TRBV19,CASSIMASGDYEQYF,TGTGCCAGTAGTATAATGGCTAGCGGTGACTACGAGCAGTACTTC
NA,NA,TRBJ1-4,TRBV28,CASSLGGNEKLFF,TGTGCCAGCAGTCTGGGTGGAAATGAAAAACTGTTTTTT
NA,NA,TRBJ1-5,TRBV4-3,CASSQDRRGLQPQHF,TGCGCCAGCAGCCAGGATCGGAGGGGCTTACAGCCCCAGCATTTT
NA,once,TRBJ2-7,TRBV5-5,CASSLAGGASSYEQYF,TGTGCCAGCAGCTTGGCTGGGGGTGCCAGCTCCTACGAGCAGTACTTC
NA,NA,TRBJ2-1,TRBV18,CASSPAQAGSYNEQFF,TGTGCCAGCTCACCAGCGCAGGCCGGATCCTACAATGAGCAGTTCTTC
NA,NA,TRBJ1-2,TRBV19,CASSILGAAYGYTF,TGTGCCAGTAGTATACTTGGGGCAGCATATGGCTACACCTTC
NA,NA,TRBJ1-5,TRBV5-6,CASSLAVGSQPQHF,TGTGCCAGCAGCTTGGCCGTCGGGAGTCAGCCCCAGCATTTT
NA,NA,TRBJ2-1,TRBV4-3,CASSQTRERLNEQFF,TGCGCCAGCAGCCAGACCCGGGAGAGGCTCAATGAGCAGTTCTTC
NA,few,TRBJ2-7,TRBV11-2,CASSLVASSGEQYF,TGTGCCAGCAGCTTAGTGGCCAGCTCTGGGGAGCAGTACTTC
TRBD1,NA,TRBJ1-2,TRBV3-1/TRBV3-2,CASSDRGRGNYGYTF,TGTGCCAGCAGCGACAGGGGGCGCGGTAACTATGGCTACACCTTC
NA,NA,TRBJ1-1,TRBV7-7,CASSPSLNTEAFF,TGTGCCAGCAGCCCCTCTTTGAACACTGAAGCTTTCTTT
NA,NA,TRBJ1-4,TRBV5-6,CASRTTRGNEKLFF,TGTGCCAGCAGAACTACTAGGGGAAATGAAAAACTGTTTTTT
NA,few,TRBJ1-1,TRBV28,CASSFPRGLNTEAFF,TGTGCCAGCAGTTTTCCCCGGGGCTTGAACACTGAAGCTTTCTTT
TRBD1,NA,TRBJ2-7,TRBV12-3/TRBV12-4,CASSLQGGEQYF,TGTGCCAGCAGTCTACAGGGGGGCGAGCAGTACTTC
TRBD2,once,TRBJ2-7,TRBV3-1/TRBV3-2,CASSQDILAAYEQYF,TGTGCCAGCAGCCAAGATATCCTAGCGGCTTACGAGCAGTACTTC
NA,few,TRBJ2-3,TRBV9,CASSVGDSTDTQYF,TGTGCCAGCAGCGTTGGGGACTCCACAGATACGCAGTATTTT
NA,NA,TRBJ2-1,TRBV7-2,CASSLAENLGRGLYNEQFF,TGTGCCAGCAGCTTAGCCGAGAATTTGGGTCGTGGGCTATACAATGAGCAGTTCTTC
NA,once,TRBJ1-2,TRBV10-3,CVISESSTVNYGYTF,TGTGTCATCAGTGAGTCGTCAACAGTAAACTATGGCTACACCTTC
TRBD1,NA,TRBJ2-1,TRBV24-1,CATSDPGTGGFSHEQFF,TGTGCCACCAGTGACCCCGGGACAGGGGGTTTTTCCCATGAGCAGTTCTTC